The clone carrying this T cell receptor beta chain was picked up a small number of times. Its specificity is not known. The sample is drawn from a study of CD8 T cells in ankylosing spondylitis. Scientists made TCR beta libraries using quantitative 5'-RACE with molecular barcodes. Using its own MiXCR run on the 5' RACE reads, TCRdb lists one record per CDR3 protein. The data hold about 800,000 distinct CDR3 sequences, with roughly 10% observed a single time. Findings of the study overall: Disease-linked clones displayed a CD8+ phenotype and appeared relatively rarely in peripheral blood. In ankylosing spondylitis blood, a motif of several highly homologous TCR beta variants appeared characteristic.

The V gene's germline CDR1 is SGHTA and CDR2 FQGNSA. This CDR3 has 14 amino acids. V lost 5 bases to trimming and J lost 3 bases, with 13 bases between them. This receptor was taken from a male donor with ankylosing spondylitis. The chain recombines TRBV7-2 with TRBJ1-2; maybe TRBD1 (6 bases). Sample: blood, either unsorted or a sorted T cell fraction (not recorded which). The CDR3 DNA reads TGTGCCAGCAGCGCCGTGGACAGCGACTATGGCTACACCTTC. Amino acids: CASSAVDSDYGYTF.